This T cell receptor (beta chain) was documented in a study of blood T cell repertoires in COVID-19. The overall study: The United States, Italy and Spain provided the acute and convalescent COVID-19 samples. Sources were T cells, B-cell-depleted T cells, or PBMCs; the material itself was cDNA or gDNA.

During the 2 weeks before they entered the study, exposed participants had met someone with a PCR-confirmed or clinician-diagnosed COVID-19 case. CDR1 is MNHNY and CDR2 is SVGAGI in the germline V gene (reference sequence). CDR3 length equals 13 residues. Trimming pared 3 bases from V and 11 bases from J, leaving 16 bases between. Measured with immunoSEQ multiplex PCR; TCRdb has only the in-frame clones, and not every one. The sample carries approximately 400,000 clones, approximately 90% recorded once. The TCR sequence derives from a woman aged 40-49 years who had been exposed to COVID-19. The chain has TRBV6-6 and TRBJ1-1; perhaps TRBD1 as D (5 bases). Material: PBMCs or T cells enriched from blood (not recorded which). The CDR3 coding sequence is TGTGCCAGCAGTTATGAGGACACGTCCCTTGCTTTCTTT. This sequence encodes CASSYEDTSLAFF.